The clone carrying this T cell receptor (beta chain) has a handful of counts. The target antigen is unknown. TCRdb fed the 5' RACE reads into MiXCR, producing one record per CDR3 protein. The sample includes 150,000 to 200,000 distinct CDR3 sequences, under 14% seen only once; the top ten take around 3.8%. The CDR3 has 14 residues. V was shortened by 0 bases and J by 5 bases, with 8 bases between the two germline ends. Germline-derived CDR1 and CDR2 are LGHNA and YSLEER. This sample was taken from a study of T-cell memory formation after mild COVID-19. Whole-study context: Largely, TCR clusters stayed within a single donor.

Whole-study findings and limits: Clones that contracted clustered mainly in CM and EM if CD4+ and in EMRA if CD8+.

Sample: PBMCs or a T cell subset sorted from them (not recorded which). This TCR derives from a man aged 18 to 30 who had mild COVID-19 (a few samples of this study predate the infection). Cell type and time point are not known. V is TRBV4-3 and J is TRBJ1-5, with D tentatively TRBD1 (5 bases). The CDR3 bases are TGCGCCAGCAGCCAAGATTGGGGGGATCAGCCCCAGCATTTT. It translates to CASSQDWGDQPQHF.